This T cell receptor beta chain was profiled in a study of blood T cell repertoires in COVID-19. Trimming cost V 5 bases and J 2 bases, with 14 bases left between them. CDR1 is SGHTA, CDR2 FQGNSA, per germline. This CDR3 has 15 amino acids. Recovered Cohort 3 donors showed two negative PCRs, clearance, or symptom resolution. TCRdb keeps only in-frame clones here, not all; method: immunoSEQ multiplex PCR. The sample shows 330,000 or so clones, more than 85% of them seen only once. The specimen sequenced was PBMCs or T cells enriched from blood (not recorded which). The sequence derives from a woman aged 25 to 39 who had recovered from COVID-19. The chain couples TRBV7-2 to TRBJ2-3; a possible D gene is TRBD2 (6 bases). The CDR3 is CASSPQGLPTDTQYF. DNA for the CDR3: TGTGCCAGCAGCCCTCAGGGACTTCCCACAGATACGCAGTATTTT.